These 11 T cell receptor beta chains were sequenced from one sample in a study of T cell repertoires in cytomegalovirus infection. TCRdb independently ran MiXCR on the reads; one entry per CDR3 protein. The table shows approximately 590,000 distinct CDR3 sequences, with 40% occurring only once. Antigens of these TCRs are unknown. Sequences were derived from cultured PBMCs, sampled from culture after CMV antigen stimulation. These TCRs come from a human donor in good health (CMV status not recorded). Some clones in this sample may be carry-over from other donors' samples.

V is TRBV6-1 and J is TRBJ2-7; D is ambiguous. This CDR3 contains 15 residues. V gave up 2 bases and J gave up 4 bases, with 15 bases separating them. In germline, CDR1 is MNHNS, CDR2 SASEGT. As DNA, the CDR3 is TGTGCCAGCAGTGAATCGAACGGTGGTGGGTACGAGCAGTACTTC. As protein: CASSESNGGGYEQYF.

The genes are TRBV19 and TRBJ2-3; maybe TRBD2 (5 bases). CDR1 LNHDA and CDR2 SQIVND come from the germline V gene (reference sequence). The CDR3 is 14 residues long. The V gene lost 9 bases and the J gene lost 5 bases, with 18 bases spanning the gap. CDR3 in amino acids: CASSRLIGGDTQYF. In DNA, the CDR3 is TGTGCCAGCTCCCGACTAATTGGTGGAGATACGCAGTATTTT.

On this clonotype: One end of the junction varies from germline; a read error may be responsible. In DNA, the CDR3 is TGTGCCAGCAGCCTGCGGGGCAGGGGTGTGGAAAAACTGTCTTTT. This sequence encodes CASSLRGRGVEKLSF. The rearrangement joins TRBV5-4 to TRBJ1-4; a possible D gene is TRBD1 (6 bases). The CDR3 spans 15 residues. Looked up from germline, CDR1 is SGHNT and CDR2 is YYREEE (reference sequence).

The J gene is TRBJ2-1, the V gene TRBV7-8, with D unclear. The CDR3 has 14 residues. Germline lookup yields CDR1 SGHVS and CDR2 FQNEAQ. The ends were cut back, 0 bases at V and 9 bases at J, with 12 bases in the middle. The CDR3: CASSLAGSMGEQFF. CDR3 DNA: TGTGCCAGCAGCTTAGCGGGGTCCATGGGTGAGCAGTTCTTC.

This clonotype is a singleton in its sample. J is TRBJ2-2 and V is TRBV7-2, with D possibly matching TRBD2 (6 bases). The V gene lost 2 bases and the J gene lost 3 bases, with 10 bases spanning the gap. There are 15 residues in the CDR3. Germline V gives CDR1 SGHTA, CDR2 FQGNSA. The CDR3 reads CASSLIGGYTGELFF. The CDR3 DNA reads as TGTGCCAGCAGCTTAATTGGAGGGTACACCGGGGAGCTGTTTTTT.

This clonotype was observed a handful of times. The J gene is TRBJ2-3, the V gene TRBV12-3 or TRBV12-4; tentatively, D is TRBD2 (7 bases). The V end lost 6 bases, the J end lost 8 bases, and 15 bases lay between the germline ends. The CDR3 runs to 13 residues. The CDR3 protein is CASSQGGGGTQYF. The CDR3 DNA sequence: TGTGCCAGCAGCCAGGGCGGGGGCGGTACGCAGTATTTT.

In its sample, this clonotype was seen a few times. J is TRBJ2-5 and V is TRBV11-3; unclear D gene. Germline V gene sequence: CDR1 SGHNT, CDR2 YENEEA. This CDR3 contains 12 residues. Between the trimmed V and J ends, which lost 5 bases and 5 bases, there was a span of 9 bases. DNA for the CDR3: TGTGCCAGCAGCGCAACCGGGGAGACCCAGTACTTC. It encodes CASSATGETQYF.

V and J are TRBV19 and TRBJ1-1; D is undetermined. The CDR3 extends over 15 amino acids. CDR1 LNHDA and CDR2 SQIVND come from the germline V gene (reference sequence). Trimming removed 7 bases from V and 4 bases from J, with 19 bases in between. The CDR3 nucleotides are TGTGCCAGTACCCCTGGCCCCGGGCGGGGCACTGAAGCTTTCTTT. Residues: CASTPGPGRGTEAFF.

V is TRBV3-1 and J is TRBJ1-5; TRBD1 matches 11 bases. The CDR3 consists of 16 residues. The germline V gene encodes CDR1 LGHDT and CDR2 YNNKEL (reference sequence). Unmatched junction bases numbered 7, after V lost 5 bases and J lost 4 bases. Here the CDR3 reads CASSSQGQGENQPQHF. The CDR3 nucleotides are TGTGCCAGCAGCTCACAGGGACAGGGGGAAAATCAGCCCCAGCATTTT.

The CDR3, as DNA: TGTGCCAGCAGTCTTTACCGATACGGGGCCCCTGGAAACACCATATATTTT. Translation gives CASSLYRYGAPGNTIYF. This sequence joins TRBV7-2 and TRBJ1-3, with D maybe TRBD1 (5 bases). V was trimmed by 6 bases and J by 2 bases, leaving 20 bases between them. CDR1 SGHTA and CDR2 FQGNSA come from the germline V gene. The CDR3 loop spans 17 amino acids.

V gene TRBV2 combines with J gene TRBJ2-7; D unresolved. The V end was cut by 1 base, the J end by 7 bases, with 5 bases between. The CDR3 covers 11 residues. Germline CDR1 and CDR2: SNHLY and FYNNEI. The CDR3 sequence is CASSEGGEQYF. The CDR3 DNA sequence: TGTGCCAGCAGTGAAGGTGGTGAGCAGTACTTC.